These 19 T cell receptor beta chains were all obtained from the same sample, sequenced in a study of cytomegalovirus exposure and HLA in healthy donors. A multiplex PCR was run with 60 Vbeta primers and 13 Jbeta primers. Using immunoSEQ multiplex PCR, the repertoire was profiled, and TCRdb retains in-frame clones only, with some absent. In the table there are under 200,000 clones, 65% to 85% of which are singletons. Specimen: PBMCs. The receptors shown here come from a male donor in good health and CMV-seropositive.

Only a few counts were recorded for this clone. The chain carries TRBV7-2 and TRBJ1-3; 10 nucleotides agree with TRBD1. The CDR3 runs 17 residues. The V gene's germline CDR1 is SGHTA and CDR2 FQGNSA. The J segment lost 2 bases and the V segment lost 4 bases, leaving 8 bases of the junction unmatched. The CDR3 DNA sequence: TGTGCCAGCAGCTCCTGGGGACAGGGGCGAGCTGGAAACACCATATATTTT. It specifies CASSSWGQGRAGNTIYF.

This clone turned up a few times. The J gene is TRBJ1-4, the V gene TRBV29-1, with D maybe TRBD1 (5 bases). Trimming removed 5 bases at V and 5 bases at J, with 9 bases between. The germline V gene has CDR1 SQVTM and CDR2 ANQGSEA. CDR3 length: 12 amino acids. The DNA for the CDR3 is TGCAGCGTTCGGTACAGGAATGAAAAACTGTTTTTT. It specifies CSVRYRNEKLFF.

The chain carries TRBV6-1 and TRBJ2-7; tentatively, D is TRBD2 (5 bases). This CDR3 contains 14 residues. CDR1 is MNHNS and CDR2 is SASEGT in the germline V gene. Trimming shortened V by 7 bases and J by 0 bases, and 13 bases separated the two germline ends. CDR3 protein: CASKRTVSSYEQYF. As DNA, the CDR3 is TGTGCCAGCAAGCGGACGGTGAGCTCCTACGAGCAGTACTTC.

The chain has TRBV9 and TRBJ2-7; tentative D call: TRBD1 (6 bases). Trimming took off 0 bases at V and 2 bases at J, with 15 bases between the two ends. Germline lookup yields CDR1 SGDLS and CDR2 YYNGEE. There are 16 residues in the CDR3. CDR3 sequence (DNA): TGTGCCAGCAGCGTAGGGGGGCGAGGGCCCACCTACGAGCAGTACTTC. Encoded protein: CASSVGGRGPTYEQYF.

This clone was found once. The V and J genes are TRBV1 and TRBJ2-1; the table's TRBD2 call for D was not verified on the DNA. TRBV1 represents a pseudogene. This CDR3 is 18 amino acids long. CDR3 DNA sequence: TGCACCAGCAGCCAAGAATCGGCGGCTAGCGGGATGTTCTATGAGCAGTTCTTC. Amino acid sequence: CTSSQESAASGMFYEQFF.

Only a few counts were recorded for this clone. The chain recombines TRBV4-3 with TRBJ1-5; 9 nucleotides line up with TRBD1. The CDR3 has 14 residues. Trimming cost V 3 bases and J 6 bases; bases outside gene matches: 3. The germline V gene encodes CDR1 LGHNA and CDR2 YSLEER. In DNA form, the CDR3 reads TGCGCCAGCAGCCAGTACAGGGGGCGTCAGCCCCAGCATTTT. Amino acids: CASSQYRGRQPQHF.

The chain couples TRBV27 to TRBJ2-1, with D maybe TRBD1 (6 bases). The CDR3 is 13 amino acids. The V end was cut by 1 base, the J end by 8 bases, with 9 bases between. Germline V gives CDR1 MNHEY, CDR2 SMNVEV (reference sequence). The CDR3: CASSLLGGDEQFF. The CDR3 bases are TGTGCCAGCAGTTTATTAGGGGGTGATGAGCAGTTCTTC.

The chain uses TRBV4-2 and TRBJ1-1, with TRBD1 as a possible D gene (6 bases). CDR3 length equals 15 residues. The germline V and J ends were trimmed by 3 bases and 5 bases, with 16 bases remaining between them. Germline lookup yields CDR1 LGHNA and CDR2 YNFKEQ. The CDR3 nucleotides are TGTGCCAGCAGCCAGTTAACAGGAAGGGGGACTGAAGCTTTCTTT. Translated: CASSQLTGRGTEAFF.

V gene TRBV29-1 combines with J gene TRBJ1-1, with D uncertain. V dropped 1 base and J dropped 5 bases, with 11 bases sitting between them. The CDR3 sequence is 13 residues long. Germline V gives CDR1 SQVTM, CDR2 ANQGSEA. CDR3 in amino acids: CSVEVAGKTEAFF. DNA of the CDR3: TGCAGCGTTGAAGTGGCGGGGAAGACTGAAGCTTTCTTT.

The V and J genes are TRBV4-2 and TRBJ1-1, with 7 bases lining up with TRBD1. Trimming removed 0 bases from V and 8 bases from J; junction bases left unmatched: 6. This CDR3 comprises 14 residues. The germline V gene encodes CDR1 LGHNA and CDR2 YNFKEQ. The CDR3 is CASSQEGRDREAFF. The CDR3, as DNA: TGTGCCAGCAGCCAAGAGGGAAGGGACAGAGAAGCTTTCTTT.

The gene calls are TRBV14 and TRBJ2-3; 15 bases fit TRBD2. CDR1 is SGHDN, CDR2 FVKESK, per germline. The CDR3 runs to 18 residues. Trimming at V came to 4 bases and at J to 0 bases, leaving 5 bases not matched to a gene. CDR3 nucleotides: TGTGCCAGCAGCCCGGGACTAGCGGGAGGCCCTAGCACAGATACGCAGTATTTT. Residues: CASSPGLAGGPSTDTQYF.

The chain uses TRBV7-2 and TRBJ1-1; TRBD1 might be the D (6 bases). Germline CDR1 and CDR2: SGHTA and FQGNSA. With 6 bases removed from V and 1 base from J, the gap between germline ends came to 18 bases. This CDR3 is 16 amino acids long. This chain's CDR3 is CASSSGRGMGNTEAFF. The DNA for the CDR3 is TGTGCCAGCAGTTCCGGCAGGGGAATGGGGAACACTGAAGCTTTCTTT.

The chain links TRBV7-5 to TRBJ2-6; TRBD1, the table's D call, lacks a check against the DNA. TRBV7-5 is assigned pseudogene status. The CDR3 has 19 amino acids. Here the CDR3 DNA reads TGTGTCAGAAGCTTCAAACCGGGACAGTGTGTCTCTGGGGCCAACGTCCTGACTTTC. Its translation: CVRSFKPGQCVSGANVLTF.

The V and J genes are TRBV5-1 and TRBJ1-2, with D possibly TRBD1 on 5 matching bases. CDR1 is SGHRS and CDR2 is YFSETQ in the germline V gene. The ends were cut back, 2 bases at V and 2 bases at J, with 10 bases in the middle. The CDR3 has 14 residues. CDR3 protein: CASSFQQENYGYTF. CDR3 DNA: TGCGCCAGCAGCTTTCAACAGGAGAACTATGGCTACACCTTC.

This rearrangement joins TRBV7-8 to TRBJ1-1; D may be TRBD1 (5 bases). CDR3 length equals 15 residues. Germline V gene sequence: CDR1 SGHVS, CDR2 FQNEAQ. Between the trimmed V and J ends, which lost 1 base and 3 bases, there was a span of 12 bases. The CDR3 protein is CASSLGGGSHTEAFF. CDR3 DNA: TGTGCCAGCAGCTTAGGTGGGGGGAGTCACACTGAAGCTTTCTTT.

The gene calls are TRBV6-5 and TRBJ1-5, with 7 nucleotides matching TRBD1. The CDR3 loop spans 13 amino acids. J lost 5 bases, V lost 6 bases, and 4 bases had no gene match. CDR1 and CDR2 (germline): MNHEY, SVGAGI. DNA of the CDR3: TGTGCCAGCAGGACAGGGTTTGATCAGCCCCAGCATTTT. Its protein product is CASRTGFDQPQHF.

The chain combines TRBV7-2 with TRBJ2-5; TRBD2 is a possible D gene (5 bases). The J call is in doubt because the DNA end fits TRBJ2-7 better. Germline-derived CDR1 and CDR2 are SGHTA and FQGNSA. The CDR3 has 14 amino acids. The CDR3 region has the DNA TGTGCCAGCAGCTTTTCCGGGGTAACCTACGAGCAGTACTTC. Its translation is CASSFSGVTYEQYF.

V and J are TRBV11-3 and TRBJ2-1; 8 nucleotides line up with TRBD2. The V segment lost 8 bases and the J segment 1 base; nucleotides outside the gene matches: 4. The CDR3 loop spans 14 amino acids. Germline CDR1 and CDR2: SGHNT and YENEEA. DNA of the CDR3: TGTGCCAGCTCCCGGGGGGGTTCCTACAATGAGCAGTTCTTC. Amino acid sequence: CASSRGGSYNEQFF.

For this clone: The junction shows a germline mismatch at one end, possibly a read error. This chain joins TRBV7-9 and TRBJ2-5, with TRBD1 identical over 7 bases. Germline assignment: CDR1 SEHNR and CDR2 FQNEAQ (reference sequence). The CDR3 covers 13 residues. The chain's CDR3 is CSSRRTGEETQYF. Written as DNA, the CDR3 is TGTTCCAGCAGAAGAACAGGGGAAGAGACCCAGTACTTC.